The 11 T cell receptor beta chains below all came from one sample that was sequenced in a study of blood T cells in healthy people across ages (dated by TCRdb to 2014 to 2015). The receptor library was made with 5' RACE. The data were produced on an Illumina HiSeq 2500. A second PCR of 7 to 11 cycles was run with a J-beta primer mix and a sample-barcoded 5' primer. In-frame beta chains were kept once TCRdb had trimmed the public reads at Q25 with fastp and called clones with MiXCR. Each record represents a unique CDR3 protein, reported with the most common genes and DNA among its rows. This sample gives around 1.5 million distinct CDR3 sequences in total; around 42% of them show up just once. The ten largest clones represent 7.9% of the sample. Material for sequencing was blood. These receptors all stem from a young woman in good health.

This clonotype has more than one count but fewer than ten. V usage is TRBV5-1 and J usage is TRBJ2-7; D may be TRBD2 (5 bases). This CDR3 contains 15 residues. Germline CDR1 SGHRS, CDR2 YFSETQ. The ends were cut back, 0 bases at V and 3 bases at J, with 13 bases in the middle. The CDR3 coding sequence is TGCGCCAGCAGCTTGGACCCCGCGGGCGACTACGAGCAGTACTTC. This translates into CASSLDPAGDYEQYF.

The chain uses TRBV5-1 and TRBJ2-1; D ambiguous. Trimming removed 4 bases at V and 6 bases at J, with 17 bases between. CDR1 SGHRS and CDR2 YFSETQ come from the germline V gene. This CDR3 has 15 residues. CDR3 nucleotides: TGCGCCAGCAGCGACGTAGCTGGGTTCGGCAATGAGCAGTTCTTC. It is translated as CASSDVAGFGNEQFF.

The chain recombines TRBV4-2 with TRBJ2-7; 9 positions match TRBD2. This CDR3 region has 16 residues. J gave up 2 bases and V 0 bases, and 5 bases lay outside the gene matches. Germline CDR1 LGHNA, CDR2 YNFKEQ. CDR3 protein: CASSQDPAGGPYEQYF. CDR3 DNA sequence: TGTGCCAGCAGCCAAGATCCTGCGGGAGGGCCCTACGAGCAGTACTTC.

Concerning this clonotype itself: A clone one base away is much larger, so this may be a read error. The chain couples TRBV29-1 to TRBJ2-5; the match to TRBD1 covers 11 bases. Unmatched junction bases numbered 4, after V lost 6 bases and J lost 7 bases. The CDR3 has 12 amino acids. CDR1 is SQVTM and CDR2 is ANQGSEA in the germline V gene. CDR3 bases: TGCAGCGTGGACAGGGGGCTAGCGACCCAGTACTTC. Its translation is CSVDRGLATQYF.

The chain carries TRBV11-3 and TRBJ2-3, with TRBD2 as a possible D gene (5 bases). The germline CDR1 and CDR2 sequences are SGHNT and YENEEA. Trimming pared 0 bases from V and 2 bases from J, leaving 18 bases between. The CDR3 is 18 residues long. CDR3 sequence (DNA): TGTGCCAGCAGCTTAGATCACCCTCTCCAGCGGCCCACAGATACGCAGTATTTT. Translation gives CASSLDHPLQRPTDTQYF.

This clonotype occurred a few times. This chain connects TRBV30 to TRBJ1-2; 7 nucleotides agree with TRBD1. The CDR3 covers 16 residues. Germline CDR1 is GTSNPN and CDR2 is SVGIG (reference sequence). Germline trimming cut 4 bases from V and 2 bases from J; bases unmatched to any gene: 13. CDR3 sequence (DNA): TGTGCCTGGACGAAGAGTTTAGACAGGGCCAACTATGGCTACACCTTC. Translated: CAWTKSLDRANYGYTF.

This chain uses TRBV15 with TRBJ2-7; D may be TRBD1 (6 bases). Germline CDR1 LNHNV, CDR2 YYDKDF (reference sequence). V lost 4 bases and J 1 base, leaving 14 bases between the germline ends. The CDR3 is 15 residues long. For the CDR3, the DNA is TGTGCCACCAGCACGAGGACAGTACCATCCTACGAGCAGTACTTC. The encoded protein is CATSTRTVPSYEQYF.

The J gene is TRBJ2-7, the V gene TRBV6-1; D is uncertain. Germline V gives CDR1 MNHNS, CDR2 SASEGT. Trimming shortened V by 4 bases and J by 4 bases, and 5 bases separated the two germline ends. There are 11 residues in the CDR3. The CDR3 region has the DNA TGTGCCAGCAGTGTTAAGTACGAGCAGTACTTC. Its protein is CASSVKYEQYF.

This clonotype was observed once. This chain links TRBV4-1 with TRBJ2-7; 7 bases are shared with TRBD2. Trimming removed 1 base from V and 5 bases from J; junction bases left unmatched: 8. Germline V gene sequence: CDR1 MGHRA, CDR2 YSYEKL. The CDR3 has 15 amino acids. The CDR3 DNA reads TGCGCCAGCAGCCAAGCGATCCTAGCGGCTCACGAGCAGTACTTC. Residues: CASSQAILAAHEQYF.

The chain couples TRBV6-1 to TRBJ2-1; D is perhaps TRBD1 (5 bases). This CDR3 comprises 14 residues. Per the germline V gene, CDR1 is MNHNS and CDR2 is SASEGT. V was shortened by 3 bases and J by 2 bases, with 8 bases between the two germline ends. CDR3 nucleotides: TGTGCCAGCAGTGAGGCAGGGCCCTACAATGAGCAGTTCTTC. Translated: CASSEAGPYNEQFF.

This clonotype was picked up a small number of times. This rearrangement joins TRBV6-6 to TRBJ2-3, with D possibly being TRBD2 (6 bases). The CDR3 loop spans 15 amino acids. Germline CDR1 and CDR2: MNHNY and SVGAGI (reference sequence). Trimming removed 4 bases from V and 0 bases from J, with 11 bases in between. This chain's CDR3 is CASSFPEGSTDTQYF. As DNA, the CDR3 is TGTGCCAGCAGTTTCCCGGAGGGAAGCACAGATACGCAGTATTTT.